These 8 T cell receptor beta chains were all obtained from the same sample, sequenced in a study of shared clonotypes between healthy human individuals (dated by TCRdb to between 2020 and 2021). To prepare the library, the immunoSEQ multiplex PCR assay was applied. TCRdb took over this immuneACCESS table, retaining in-frame rearrangements with V and J assigned. Such tables are incomplete; in checked studies, under half of the missing clones stem from an unresolved V gene, and the remainder is unexplained. The sample records hundreds of thousands of clones, 74% of which are singletons. The ten largest clonotypes hold 1.5% to 2% of the sample. Sequencing input: memory CD4+ T cells sorted from blood. The cell subset or site label, as the study defines it: CD45RA-negative fraction. These receptors were obtained from a woman aged 25-40 years in good health.

This chain joins TRBV19 and TRBJ2-7, with 7 nucleotides matching TRBD2. In germline, CDR1 is LNHDA, CDR2 SQIVND (reference sequence). Losses at the gene ends were 5 bases for V and 0 bases for J; bases not matched to a gene: 4. The CDR3 runs 14 residues. The CDR3 region has the DNA TGTGCCAGTAGTCCCCAGCGGGACTCCTACGAGCAGTACTTC. As protein: CASSPQRDSYEQYF.

The rearrangement uses TRBV6-5 and TRBJ2-5; D could derive from TRBD1 or TRBD2 (7 bases each). Germline V gives CDR1 MNHEY, CDR2 SVGAGI. V dropped 8 bases and J dropped 4 bases, with 14 bases sitting between them. The CDR3 length is 13 residues. CDR3 coding DNA: TGTGCCAGCGGCAGGGGGGGAGGAGAGACCCAGTACTTC. Its protein is CASGRGGGETQYF.

This chain joins TRBV9 and TRBJ2-1, with TRBD2 matching 9 bases. The V gene's germline CDR1 is SGDLS and CDR2 YYNGEE. The CDR3 is made up of 15 amino acids. J gave up 4 bases and V 3 bases, and 5 bases lay outside the gene matches. The CDR3 DNA follows: TGTGCCAGCAGCGCTACGACTAGCGGATACAATGAGCAGTTCTTC. It is translated as CASSATTSGYNEQFF.

The gene calls are TRBV28 and TRBJ1-4, with D possibly TRBD1 on 6 matching bases. This CDR3 has 15 amino acids. Germline V lookup: CDR1 MDHEN, CDR2 SYDVKM. Trimming stripped 3 bases from V and 8 bases from J, with 16 bases between. The CDR3 coding sequence is TGTGCCAGCAGTTTTACTCGAGGGGGAGCGGAAAAACTGTTTTTT. Its protein product is CASSFTRGGAEKLFF. Full variable domain (rest looked up from reference TRBV28 and TRBJ1-4): DVKVTQSSRYLVKRTGEKVFLECVQDMDHENMFWYRQDPGLGLRLIYFSYDVKMKEKGDIPEGYSVSREKKERFSLILESASTNQTSMYLCASSFTRGGAEKLFFGSGTQLSVL.

The genes are TRBV6-5 and TRBJ1-1; D not resolved. The length of the CDR3 is 15 residues. Per the germline V gene, CDR1 is MNHEY and CDR2 is SVGAGI. V lost 5 bases and J lost 1, with 14 bases in between. In nucleotides, the CDR3 is TGTGCCAGCAGTCCTTCGAAAGGGAAGAACACTGAAGCTTTCTTT. It codes for CASSPSKGKNTEAFF.

This chain uses TRBV28 with TRBJ1-2; no reliable D call. The CDR3 is made up of 13 amino acids. CDR1 is MDHEN, CDR2 SYDVKM, per germline. With 2 bases removed from V and 2 bases from J, the gap between germline ends came to 6 bases. This CDR3 reads CASSLVDNYGYTF. The CDR3 DNA follows: TGTGCCAGCAGTTTAGTAGACAACTATGGCTACACCTTC.

V and J are TRBV2 and TRBJ1-2, with TRBD1 as a possible D gene (6 bases). The CDR3 has 13 residues. Germline V gives CDR1 SNHLY, CDR2 FYNNEI. Trimming shortened V by 6 bases and J by 8 bases, and 16 bases separated the two germline ends. The CDR3 sequence: CASSERGGGGYTF. In DNA, the CDR3 is TGTGCCAGCAGCGAAAGGGGGGGAGGCGGCTACACCTTC.

This rearrangement joins TRBV19 to TRBJ1-1; no clear D. Trimming left V 4 bases short and J 1 base short, with 16 bases between. The CDR3 is 16 amino acids. Germline CDR1 is LNHDA and CDR2 is SQIVND (reference sequence). The CDR3 is CASSTRRHQGNTEAFF. DNA for the CDR3: TGTGCCAGTAGTACCCGCAGGCATCAAGGGAACACTGAAGCTTTCTTT.